A selection of T cell receptor beta chains follows, all from one sample in a study of T cells after yellow fever vaccination. Using its own MiXCR run on the 5' RACE reads, TCRdb lists one record per CDR3 protein. Of 250,000 to 400,000 distinct CDR3 sequences in the sample, around 4.5% were seen once. The starting material was PBMCs, obtained 15 days after the yellow fever booster vaccination. These receptors all come from a man aged 18 to 30 who received the YFV17D yellow fever vaccine. Each CDR3 is given with its conserved first and last residue. The order of the fields is V gene, CDR3 length, J gene, clone size, D gene, CDR3 DNA, CDR3 protein. The D gene is left open where the match is weak. Clone size, where shown, is once, few, many, or a class for clones that have expanded.

V gene: TRBV7-2; CDR3 length: 16; J gene: TRBJ1-3; clone size: many; D gene: TRBD1; CDR3 DNA: TGTGCCAGCAGCTTAGTGGGACAGAGCTCTGGAAACACCATATATTTT; CDR3 protein: CASSLVGQSSGNTIYF
V gene: TRBV25-1; CDR3 length: 16; J gene: TRBJ2-1; clone size: many; D gene: TRBD2; CDR3 DNA: TGTGCCAGCAGTGACCCGAGGAGCGGGGAAAACAATGAGCAGTTCTTC; CDR3 protein: CASSDPRSGENNEQFF
V gene: TRBV12-3/TRBV12-4; CDR3 length: 13; J gene: TRBJ1-2; clone size: NA; D gene: NA; CDR3 DNA: TGTGCCAGCAGTTTAGAGGGGCCCTATGGCTACACCTTC; CDR3 protein: CASSLEGPYGYTF
V gene: TRBV14; CDR3 length: 12; J gene: TRBJ2-1; clone size: NA; D gene: NA; CDR3 DNA: TGTGCCAGCAGCCAAGATCGAGGAAGGTTGTTCTTC; CDR3 protein: CASSQDRGRLFF
V gene: TRBV6-1; CDR3 length: 15; J gene: TRBJ2-1; clone size: NA; D gene: NA; CDR3 DNA: TGTGCCAGCAGCGACTCCCTTACCACGAACAATGAGCAGTTCTTC; CDR3 protein: CASSDSLTTNNEQFF
V gene: TRBV12-3/TRBV12-4; CDR3 length: 14; J gene: TRBJ2-3; clone size: many; D gene: TRBD1; CDR3 DNA: TGTGCCAGCAGTTTTTGGACAGGGTCAGATACGCAGTATTTT; CDR3 protein: CASSFWTGSDTQYF
V gene: TRBV6-2/TRBV6-3; CDR3 length: 14; J gene: TRBJ2-2; clone size: many; D gene: NA; CDR3 DNA: TGTGCCAGCCGGTACCATGAGAACACCGGGGAGCTGTTTTTT; CDR3 protein: CASRYHENTGELFF
V gene: TRBV4-1; CDR3 length: 14; J gene: TRBJ2-3; clone size: many; D gene: NA; CDR3 DNA: TGCGCCAGCAGCCAAACCAGGGTTCCAGATACGCAGTATTTT; CDR3 protein: CASSQTRVPDTQYF
V gene: TRBV10-3; CDR3 length: 16; J gene: TRBJ2-1; clone size: few; D gene: TRBD2; CDR3 DNA: TGTGCCATCAAATCGGCTAGCGGGGGGTTGTACAATGAGCAGTTCTTC; CDR3 protein: CAIKSASGGLYNEQFF
V gene: TRBV20-1; CDR3 length: 15; J gene: TRBJ2-5; clone size: many; D gene: NA; CDR3 DNA: TGCAGTGCTAGAGATAGGGAACAGGGAGGAGAGACCCAGTACTTC; CDR3 protein: CSARDREQGGETQYF
V gene: TRBV12-3/TRBV12-4; CDR3 length: 14; J gene: TRBJ1-6; clone size: NA; D gene: TRBD1; CDR3 DNA: TGTGCCAGCAGCCGGGGACAGCCAAGTTCACCCCTCCACTTT; CDR3 protein: CASSRGQPSSPLHF
V gene: TRBV19; CDR3 length: 17; J gene: TRBJ2-3; clone size: few; D gene: TRBD1; CDR3 DNA: TGTGCCAGTAGTATTACAGGGGTTGCGATGGAAGGAGATACGCAGTATTTT; CDR3 protein: CASSITGVAMEGDTQYF
V gene: TRBV28; CDR3 length: 12; J gene: TRBJ1-1; clone size: few; D gene: NA; CDR3 DNA: TGTGCCAGCAGCAACGTGAACACTGAAGCTTTCTTT; CDR3 protein: CASSNVNTEAFF
V gene: TRBV7-9; CDR3 length: 13; J gene: TRBJ1-1; clone size: NA; D gene: NA; CDR3 DNA: TGTGCCAGCAGCTTAGCGGGCGGGAAGGGAGCTTTCTTT; CDR3 protein: CASSLAGGKGAFF
V gene: TRBV18; CDR3 length: 13; J gene: TRBJ1-1; clone size: many; D gene: TRBD1; CDR3 DNA: TGTGCCAGCTCACCCGACAGGGACCTTGAAGCTTTCTTT; CDR3 protein: CASSPDRDLEAFF
V gene: TRBV10-3; CDR3 length: 14; J gene: TRBJ2-5; clone size: few; D gene: NA; CDR3 DNA: TGTGCCATCATGCGTCAACCGGGGGAAGAGACCCAGTACTTC; CDR3 protein: CAIMRQPGEETQYF
V gene: TRBV9; CDR3 length: 14; J gene: TRBJ2-4; clone size: NA; D gene: NA; CDR3 DNA: TGTGCCAGCAGTTCGAGGGGAGAAAGAAACATTCAGTACTTC; CDR3 protein: CASSSRGERNIQYF
V gene: TRBV9; CDR3 length: 13; J gene: TRBJ2-1; clone size: NA; D gene: NA; CDR3 DNA: TGTGCCAGCAGCGTCGGGGTAAGAAATGAGCAGTTCTTC; CDR3 protein: CASSVGVRNEQFF
V gene: TRBV20-1; CDR3 length: 11; J gene: TRBJ2-1; clone size: few; D gene: NA; CDR3 DNA: TGCAGTGCTAGAATTATGAATGAGCAGTTCTTC; CDR3 protein: CSARIMNEQFF
V gene: TRBV5-1; CDR3 length: 15; J gene: TRBJ2-3; clone size: many; D gene: TRBD2; CDR3 DNA: TGCGCCAGCAGCTTGGAGGTTAGCGGGACAGATACGCAGTATTTT; CDR3 protein: CASSLEVSGTDTQYF
V gene: TRBV18; CDR3 length: 15; J gene: TRBJ1-1; clone size: NA; D gene: NA; CDR3 DNA: TGTGCCAGCTCACCACAGGGGATAGAATACACTGAAGCTTTCTTT; CDR3 protein: CASSPQGIEYTEAFF
V gene: TRBV5-1; CDR3 length: 15; J gene: TRBJ1-5; clone size: NA; D gene: TRBD1; CDR3 DNA: TGCGCCAGCAGCCCGGGACAGGGAATCAGTCAGCCCCAGCATTTT; CDR3 protein: CASSPGQGISQPQHF
V gene: TRBV27; CDR3 length: 13; J gene: TRBJ1-2; clone size: NA; D gene: TRBD1; CDR3 DNA: TGTGCCAGCAGCCGTACAGGGGCGCATGGCTACACCTTC; CDR3 protein: CASSRTGAHGYTF
V gene: TRBV12-3/TRBV12-4; CDR3 length: 15; J gene: TRBJ2-1; clone size: NA; D gene: NA; CDR3 DNA: TGTGCCAGCAGACCGACAGTCCGGCAGTACAATGAGCAGTTCTTC; CDR3 protein: CASRPTVRQYNEQFF
V gene: TRBV29-1; CDR3 length: 14; J gene: TRBJ2-1; clone size: many; D gene: TRBD1; CDR3 DNA: TGCAGCGTTTGGACAGGAACACCAGACAATGAGCAGTTCTTC; CDR3 protein: CSVWTGTPDNEQFF
V gene: TRBV7-6; CDR3 length: 15; J gene: TRBJ2-5; clone size: few; D gene: TRBD1; CDR3 DNA: TGTGCCAGCAGCTACCCATACAGGGGATTAGAGACCCAGTACTTC; CDR3 protein: CASSYPYRGLETQYF
V gene: TRBV25-1; CDR3 length: 13; J gene: TRBJ2-2; clone size: few; D gene: NA; CDR3 DNA: TGTGCCAGCAGTGTCTGGAGGACCGGGGAGCTGTTTTTT; CDR3 protein: CASSVWRTGELFF
V gene: TRBV29-1; CDR3 length: 12; J gene: TRBJ2-7; clone size: few; D gene: NA; CDR3 DNA: TGCAGCGTTGAGGAGGGTTCCTACGAGCAGTACTTC; CDR3 protein: CSVEEGSYEQYF
V gene: TRBV12-3/TRBV12-4; CDR3 length: 16; J gene: TRBJ2-4; clone size: many; D gene: TRBD2; CDR3 DNA: TGTGCCAGCAGACTGGGACTAGCGGGGGGACAAAACATTCAGTACTTC; CDR3 protein: CASRLGLAGGQNIQYF
V gene: TRBV3-2; CDR3 length: 13; J gene: TRBJ1-1; clone size: many; D gene: NA; CDR3 DNA: TGTGCCAGCAGCCAAGCCAGGGGTACTGAAGCTTTCTTT; CDR3 protein: CASSQARGTEAFF
V gene: TRBV9; CDR3 length: 12; J gene: TRBJ2-2; clone size: few; D gene: NA; CDR3 DNA: TGTGCCAGCAGCGTCGGACCCGGGGAGCTGTTTTTT; CDR3 protein: CASSVGPGELFF
V gene: TRBV9; CDR3 length: 13; J gene: TRBJ2-5; clone size: many; D gene: TRBD1; CDR3 DNA: TGTGCCAGCAGCGTAGACAGGGGGCAGACCCAGTACTTC; CDR3 protein: CASSVDRGQTQYF
V gene: TRBV5-1; CDR3 length: 14; J gene: TRBJ1-1; clone size: NA; D gene: NA; CDR3 DNA: TGCGCCAGCAGCTATCGTACGGGGAACACTGAAGCTTTCTTT; CDR3 protein: CASSYRTGNTEAFF
V gene: TRBV7-9; CDR3 length: 14; J gene: TRBJ1-6; clone size: NA; D gene: NA; CDR3 DNA: TGTGCCAGCAGCTTAGCGCAGATTAATTCACCCCTCCACTTT; CDR3 protein: CASSLAQINSPLHF
V gene: TRBV4-1; CDR3 length: 16; J gene: TRBJ1-2; clone size: NA; D gene: TRBD1; CDR3 DNA: TGCGCCAGCAGCCAAGTCGGGACAGGGGGCATATATGGCTACACCTTC; CDR3 protein: CASSQVGTGGIYGYTF
V gene: TRBV5-1; CDR3 length: 13; J gene: TRBJ2-3; clone size: NA; D gene: NA; CDR3 DNA: TGCGCCAGCAGACACCGTTTCACAGATACGCAGTATTTT; CDR3 protein: CASRHRFTDTQYF
V gene: TRBV25-1; CDR3 length: 16; J gene: TRBJ2-3; clone size: NA; D gene: NA; CDR3 DNA: TGTGCCAGCAGTGGTTCTCTAGCGCCGGAATCAGATACGCAGTATTTT; CDR3 protein: CASSGSLAPESDTQYF
V gene: TRBV20-1; CDR3 length: 12; J gene: TRBJ2-5; clone size: NA; D gene: NA; CDR3 DNA: TGCAGTGCTGGACGGGCGGGGGAGACCCAGTACTTC; CDR3 protein: CSAGRAGETQYF
V gene: TRBV4-1; CDR3 length: 14; J gene: TRBJ2-5; clone size: few; D gene: NA; CDR3 DNA: TGCGCCAGCAGCCAAGGCCCCGACCAAGAGACCCAGTACTTC; CDR3 protein: CASSQGPDQETQYF